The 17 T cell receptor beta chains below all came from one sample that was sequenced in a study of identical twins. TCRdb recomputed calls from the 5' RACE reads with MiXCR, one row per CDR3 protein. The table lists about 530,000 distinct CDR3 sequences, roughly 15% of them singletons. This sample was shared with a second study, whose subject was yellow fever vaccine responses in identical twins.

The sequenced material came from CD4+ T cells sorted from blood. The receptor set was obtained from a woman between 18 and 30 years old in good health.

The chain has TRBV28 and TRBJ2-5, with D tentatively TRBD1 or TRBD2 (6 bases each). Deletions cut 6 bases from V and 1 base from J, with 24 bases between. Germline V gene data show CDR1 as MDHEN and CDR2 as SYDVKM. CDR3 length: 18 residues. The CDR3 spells CASRTGGHILSPQETQYF. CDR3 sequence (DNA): TGTGCCAGCAGAACTGGGGGGCACATCCTTTCTCCCCAAGAGACCCAGTACTTC.

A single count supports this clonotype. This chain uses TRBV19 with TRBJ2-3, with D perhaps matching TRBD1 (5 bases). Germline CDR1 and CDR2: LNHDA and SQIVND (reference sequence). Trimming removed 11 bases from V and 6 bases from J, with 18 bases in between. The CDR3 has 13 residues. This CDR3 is CAGNRQGEDTQYF. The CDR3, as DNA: TGTGCCGGCAACAGGCAGGGCGAGGATACGCAGTATTTT.

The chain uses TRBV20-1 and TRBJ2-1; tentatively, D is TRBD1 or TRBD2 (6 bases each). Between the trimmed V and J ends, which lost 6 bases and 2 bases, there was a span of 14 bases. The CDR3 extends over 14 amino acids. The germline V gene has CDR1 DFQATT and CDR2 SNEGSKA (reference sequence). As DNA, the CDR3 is TGCAGTGCGACCCCCGGGGGCACCTACAATGAGCAGTTCTTC. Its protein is CSATPGGTYNEQFF.

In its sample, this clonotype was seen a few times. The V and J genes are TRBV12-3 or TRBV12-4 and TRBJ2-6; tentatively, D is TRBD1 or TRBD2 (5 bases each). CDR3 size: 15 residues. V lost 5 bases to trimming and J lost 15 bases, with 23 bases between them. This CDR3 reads CASSLREGTPAPLTF. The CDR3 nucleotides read TGTGCCAGCAGTCTAAGAGAGGGGACGCCGGCCCCCCTGACTTTC.

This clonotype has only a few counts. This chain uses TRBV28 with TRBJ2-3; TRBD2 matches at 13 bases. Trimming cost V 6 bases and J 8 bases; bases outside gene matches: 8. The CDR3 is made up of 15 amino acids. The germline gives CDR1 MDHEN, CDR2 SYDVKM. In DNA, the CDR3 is TGTGCCAGCAGGCTACTAGCGGGAGGGCGGGGTACGCAGTATTTT. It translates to CASRLLAGGRGTQYF.

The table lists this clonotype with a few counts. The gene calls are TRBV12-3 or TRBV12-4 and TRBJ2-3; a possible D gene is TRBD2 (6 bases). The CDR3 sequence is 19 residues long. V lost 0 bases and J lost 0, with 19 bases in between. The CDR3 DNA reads TGTGCCAGCAGTTTAGCGCGTCGGGGGATACTTAAGAGCACAGATACGCAGTATTTT. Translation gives CASSLARRGILKSTDTQYF.

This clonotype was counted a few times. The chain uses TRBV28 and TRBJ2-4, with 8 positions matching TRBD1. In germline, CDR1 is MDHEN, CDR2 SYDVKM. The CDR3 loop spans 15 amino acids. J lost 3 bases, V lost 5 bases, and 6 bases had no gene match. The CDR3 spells CASSQGAGVKNIQYF. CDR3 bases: TGTGCCAGCAGTCAGGGGGCTGGGGTCAAAAACATTCAGTACTTC. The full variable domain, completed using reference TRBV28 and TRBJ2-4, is DVKVTQSSRYLVKRTGEKVFLECVQDMDHENMFWYRQDPGLGLRLIYFSYDVKMKEKGDIPEGYSVSREKKERFSLILESASTNQTSMYLCASSQGAGVKNIQYFGAGTRLSVL.

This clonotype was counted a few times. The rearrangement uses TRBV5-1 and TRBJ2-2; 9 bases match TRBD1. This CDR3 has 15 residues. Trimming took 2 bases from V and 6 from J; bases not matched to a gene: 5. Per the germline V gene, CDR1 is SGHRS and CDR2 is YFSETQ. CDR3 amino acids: CASSFGQGTSGELFF. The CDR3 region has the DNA TGCGCCAGCAGCTTTGGACAGGGGACCTCCGGGGAGCTGTTTTTT.

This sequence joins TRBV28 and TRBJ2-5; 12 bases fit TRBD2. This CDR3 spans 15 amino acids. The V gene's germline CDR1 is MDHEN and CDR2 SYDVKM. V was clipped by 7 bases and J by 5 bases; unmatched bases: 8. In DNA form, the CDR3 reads TGTGCCAGCACGGGACTAGCGGGCCCCAGGGAGACCCAGTACTTC. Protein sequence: CASTGLAGPRETQYF.

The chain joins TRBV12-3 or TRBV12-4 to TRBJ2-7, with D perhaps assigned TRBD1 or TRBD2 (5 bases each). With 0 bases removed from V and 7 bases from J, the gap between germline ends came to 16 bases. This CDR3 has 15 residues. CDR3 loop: CASSLAILGTGEQYF. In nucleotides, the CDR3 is TGTGCCAGCAGTTTAGCGATTCTCGGGACGGGAGAGCAGTACTTC.

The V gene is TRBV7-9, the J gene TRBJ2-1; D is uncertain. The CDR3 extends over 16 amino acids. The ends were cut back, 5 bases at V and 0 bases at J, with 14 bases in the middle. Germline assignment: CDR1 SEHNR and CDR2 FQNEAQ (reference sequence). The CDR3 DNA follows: TGTGCCAGCAGCCCCACGGGTAAAAGCTCCTACAATGAGCAGTTCTTC. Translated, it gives CASSPTGKSSYNEQFF.

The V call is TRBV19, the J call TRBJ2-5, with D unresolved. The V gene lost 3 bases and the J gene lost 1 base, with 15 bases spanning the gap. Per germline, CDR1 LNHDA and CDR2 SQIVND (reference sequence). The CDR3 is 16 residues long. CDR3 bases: TGTGCCAGTAGTATTCGGAAACCCTCGGGCCAAGAGACCCAGTACTTC. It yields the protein CASSIRKPSGQETQYF.

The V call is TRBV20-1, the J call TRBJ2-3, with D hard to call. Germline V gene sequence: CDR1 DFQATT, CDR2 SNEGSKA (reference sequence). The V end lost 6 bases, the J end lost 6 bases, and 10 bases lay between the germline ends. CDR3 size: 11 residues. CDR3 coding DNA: TGCAGTGCCCGTGGGGTGGATACGCAGTATTTT. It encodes CSARGVDTQYF.

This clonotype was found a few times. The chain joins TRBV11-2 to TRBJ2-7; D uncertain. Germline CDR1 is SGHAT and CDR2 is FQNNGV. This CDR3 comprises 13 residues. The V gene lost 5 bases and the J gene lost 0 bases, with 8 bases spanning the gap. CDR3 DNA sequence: TGTGCCAGCAGCGACTGGGACTCCTACGAGCAGTACTTC. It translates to CASSDWDSYEQYF.

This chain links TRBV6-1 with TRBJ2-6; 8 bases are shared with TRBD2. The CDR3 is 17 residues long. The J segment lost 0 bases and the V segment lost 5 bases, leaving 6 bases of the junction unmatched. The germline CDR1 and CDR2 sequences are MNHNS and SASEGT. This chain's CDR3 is CASSPGTRSSGANVLTF. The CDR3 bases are TGTGCCAGCAGTCCCGGGACTAGGAGCTCTGGGGCCAACGTCCTGACTTTC.

The CDR3 DNA reads TGTGCCAGCACCCGATTGGGCGGGGAGCTGTTTTTT. Translating gives CASTRLGGELFF. The V and J genes are TRBV3-1 and TRBJ2-2, with D unresolved. Germline V gene data show CDR1 as LGHDT and CDR2 as YNNKEL (reference sequence). Trimming took 7 bases from V and 7 from J, leaving 10 bases between them. The CDR3 runs to 12 residues.

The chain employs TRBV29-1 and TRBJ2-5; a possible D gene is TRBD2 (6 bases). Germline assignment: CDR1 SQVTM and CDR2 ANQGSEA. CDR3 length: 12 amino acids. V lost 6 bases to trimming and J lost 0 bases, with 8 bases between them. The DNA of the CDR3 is TGCAGCGTCCGGACTAACCAAGAGACCCAGTACTTC. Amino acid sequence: CSVRTNQETQYF.